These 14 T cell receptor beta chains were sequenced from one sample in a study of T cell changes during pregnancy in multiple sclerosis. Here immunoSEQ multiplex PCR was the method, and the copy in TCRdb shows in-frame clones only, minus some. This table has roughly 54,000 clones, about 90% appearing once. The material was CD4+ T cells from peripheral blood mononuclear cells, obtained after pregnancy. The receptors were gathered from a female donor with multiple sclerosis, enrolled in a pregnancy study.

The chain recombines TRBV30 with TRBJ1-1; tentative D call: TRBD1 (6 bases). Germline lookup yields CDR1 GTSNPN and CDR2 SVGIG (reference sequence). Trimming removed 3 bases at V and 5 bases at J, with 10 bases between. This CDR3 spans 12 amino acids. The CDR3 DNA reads TGTGCCTGGAGCCACCAGGGGACTGAAGCTTTCTTT. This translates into CAWSHQGTEAFF.

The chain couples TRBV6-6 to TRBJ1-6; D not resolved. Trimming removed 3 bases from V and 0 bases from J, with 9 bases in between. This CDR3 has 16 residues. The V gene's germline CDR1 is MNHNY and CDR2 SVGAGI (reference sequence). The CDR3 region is CASSYAPSSYNSPLHF. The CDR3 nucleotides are TGTGCCAGCAGTTATGCCCCGAGCTCCTATAATTCACCCCTCCACTTT.

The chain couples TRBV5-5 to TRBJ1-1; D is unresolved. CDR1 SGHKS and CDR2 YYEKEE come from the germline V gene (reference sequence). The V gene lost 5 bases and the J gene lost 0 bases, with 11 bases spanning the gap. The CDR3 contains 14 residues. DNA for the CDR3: TGTGCCAGCAGTGAATCGGCGGTGAACACTGAAGCTTTCTTT. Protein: CASSESAVNTEAFF.

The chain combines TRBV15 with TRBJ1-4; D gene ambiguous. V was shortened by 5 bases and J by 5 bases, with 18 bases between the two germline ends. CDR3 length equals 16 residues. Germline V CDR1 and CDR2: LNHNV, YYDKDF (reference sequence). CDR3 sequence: CATSGQYQDLNEKLFF. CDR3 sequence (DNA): TGTGCCACCAGCGGGCAATACCAGGATCTAAATGAAAAACTGTTTTTT.

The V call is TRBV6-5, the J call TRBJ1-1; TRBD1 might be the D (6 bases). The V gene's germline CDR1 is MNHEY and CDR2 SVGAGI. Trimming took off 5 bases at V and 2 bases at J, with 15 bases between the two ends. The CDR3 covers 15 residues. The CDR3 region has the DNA TGTGCCAGCAGTCCCTCTCGGACAGCTAACACTGAAGCTTTCTTT. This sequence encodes CASSPSRTANTEAFF.

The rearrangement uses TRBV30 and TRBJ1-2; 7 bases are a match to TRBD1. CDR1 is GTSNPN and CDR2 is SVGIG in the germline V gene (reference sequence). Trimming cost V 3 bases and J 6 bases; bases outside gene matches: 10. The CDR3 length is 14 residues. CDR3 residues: CAWRGHRGGDGYTF. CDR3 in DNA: TGTGCCTGGAGGGGGCACAGGGGCGGTGATGGCTACACCTTC. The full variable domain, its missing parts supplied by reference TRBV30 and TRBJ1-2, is SQTIHQWPATLVQPVGSPLSLECTVEGTSNPNLYWYRQAAGRGLQLLFYSVGIGQISSEVPQNLSASRPQDRQFILSSKKLLLSDSGFYLCAWRGHRGGDGYTFGSGTRLTVV.

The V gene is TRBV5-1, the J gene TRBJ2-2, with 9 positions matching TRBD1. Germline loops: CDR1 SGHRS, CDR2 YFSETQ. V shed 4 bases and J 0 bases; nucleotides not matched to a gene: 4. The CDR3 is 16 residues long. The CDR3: CASSTGDRANTGELFF. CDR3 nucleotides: TGCGCCAGCAGCACCGGGGACAGGGCGAACACCGGGGAGCTGTTTTTT.

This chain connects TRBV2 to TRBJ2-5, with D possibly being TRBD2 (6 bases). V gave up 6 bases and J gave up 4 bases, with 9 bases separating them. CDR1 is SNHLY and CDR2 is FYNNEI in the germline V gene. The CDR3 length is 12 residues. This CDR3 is CASRGGGETQYF. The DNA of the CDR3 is TGTGCCAGCAGGGGGGGTGGAGAGACCCAGTACTTC.

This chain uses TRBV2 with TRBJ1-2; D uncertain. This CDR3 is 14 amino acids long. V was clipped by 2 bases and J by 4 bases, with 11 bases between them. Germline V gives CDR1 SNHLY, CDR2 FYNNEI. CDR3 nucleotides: TGTGCCAGCAGTGAAAATCCCGGCGGCTATGGCTACACCTTC. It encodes CASSENPGGYGYTF.

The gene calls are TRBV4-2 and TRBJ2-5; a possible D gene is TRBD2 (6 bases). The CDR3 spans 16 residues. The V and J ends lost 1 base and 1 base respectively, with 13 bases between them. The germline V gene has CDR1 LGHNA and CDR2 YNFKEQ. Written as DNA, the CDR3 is TGTGCCAGCAGCCAAGCGGCGGGGATCCCCCAAGAGACCCAGTACTTC. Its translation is CASSQAAGIPQETQYF.

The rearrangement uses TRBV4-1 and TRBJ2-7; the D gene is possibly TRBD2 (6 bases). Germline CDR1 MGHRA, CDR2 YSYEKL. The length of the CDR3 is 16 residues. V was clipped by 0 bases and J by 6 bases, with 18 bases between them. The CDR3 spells CASSQEPGTGTFEQYF. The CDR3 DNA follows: TGCGCCAGCAGCCAAGAGCCCGGGACGGGGACTTTCGAGCAGTACTTC.

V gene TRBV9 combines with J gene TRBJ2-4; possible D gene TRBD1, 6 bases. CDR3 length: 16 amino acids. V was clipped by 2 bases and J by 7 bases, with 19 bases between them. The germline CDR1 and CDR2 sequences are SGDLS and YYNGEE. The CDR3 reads CASSVTQGWNSNIQYF. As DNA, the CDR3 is TGTGCCAGCAGCGTGACCCAGGGGTGGAATAGTAACATTCAGTACTTC. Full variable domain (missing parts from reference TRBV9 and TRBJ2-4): DSGVTQTPKHLITATGQRVTLRCSPRSGDLSVYWYQQSLDQGLQFLIQYYNGEERAKGNILERFSAQQFPDLHSELNLSSLELGDSALYFCASSVTQGWNSNIQYFGAGTRLSVL.

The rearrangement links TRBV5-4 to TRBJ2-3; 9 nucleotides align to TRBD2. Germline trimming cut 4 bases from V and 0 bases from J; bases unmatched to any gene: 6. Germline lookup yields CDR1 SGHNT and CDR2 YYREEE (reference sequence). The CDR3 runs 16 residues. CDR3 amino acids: CASSRRLAGSTDTQYF. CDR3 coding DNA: TGTGCCAGCAGCCGGAGGCTAGCGGGGAGCACAGATACGCAGTATTTT.

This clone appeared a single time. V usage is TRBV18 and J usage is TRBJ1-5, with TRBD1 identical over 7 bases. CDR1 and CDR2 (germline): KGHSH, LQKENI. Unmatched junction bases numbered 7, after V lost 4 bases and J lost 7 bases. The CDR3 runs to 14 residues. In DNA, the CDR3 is TGTGCCAGCTCACAGACAACAGGGGACCAGCCCCAGCATTTT. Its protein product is CASSQTTGDQPQHF. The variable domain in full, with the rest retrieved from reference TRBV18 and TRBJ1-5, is NAGVMQNPRHLVRRRGQEARLRCSPMKGHSHVYWYRQLPEEGLKFMVYLQKENIIDESGMPKERFSAEFPKEGPSILRIQQVVRGDSAAYFCASSQTTGDQPQHFGDGTRLSIL.